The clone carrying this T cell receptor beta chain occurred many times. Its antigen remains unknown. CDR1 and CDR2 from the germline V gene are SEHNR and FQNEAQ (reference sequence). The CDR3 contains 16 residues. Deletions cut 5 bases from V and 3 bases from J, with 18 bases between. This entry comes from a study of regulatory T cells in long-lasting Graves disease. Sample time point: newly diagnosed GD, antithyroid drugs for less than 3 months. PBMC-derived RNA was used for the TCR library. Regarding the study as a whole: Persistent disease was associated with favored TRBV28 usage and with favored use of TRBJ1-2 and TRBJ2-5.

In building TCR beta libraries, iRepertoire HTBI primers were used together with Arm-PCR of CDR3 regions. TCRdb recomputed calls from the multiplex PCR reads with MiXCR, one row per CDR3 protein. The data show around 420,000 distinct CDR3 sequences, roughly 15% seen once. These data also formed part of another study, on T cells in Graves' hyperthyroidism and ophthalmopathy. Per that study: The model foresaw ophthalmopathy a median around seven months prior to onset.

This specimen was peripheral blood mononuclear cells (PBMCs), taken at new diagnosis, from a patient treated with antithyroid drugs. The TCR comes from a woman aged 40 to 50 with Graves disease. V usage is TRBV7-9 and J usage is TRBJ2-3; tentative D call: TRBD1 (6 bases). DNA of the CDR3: TGTGCCAGCAGCCATGCAGGGGAATGGAGAACAGATACGCAGTATTTT. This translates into CASSHAGEWRTDTQYF. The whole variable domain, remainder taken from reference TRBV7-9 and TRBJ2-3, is DTGVSQNPRHKITKRGQNVTFRCDPISEHNRLYWYRQTLGQGPEFLTYFQNEAQLEKSRLLSDRFSAERPKGSFSTLEIQRTEQGDSAMYLCASSHAGEWRTDTQYFGPGTRLTVL.